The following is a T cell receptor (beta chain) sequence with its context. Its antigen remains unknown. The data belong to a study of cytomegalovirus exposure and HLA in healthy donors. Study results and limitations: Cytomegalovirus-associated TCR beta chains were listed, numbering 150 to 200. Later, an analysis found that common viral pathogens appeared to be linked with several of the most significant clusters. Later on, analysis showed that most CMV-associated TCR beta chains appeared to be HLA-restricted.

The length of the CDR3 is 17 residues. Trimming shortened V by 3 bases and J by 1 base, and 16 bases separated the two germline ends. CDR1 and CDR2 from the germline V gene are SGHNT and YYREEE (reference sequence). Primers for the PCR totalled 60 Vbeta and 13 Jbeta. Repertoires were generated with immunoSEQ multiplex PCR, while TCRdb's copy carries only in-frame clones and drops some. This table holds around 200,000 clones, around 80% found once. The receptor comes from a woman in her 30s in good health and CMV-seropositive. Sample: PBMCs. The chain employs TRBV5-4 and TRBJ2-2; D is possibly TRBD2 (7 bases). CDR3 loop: CASSSRGAGVNTGELFF. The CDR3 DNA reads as TGTGCCAGCAGCTCCCGGGGGGCGGGGGTGAACACCGGGGAGCTGTTTTTT.